This is a list of T cell receptor beta chains from one sample in a study of shared clonotypes between healthy human individuals. This table comes from immunoSEQ multiplex PCR, and its TCRdb copy is limited to in-frame clones, with some not included. The profile shows about 1,900,000 clones, approximately 95% of them singletons. The specimen sequenced was naive CD8+ T cells sorted from blood. These receptors all stem from a man between 18 and 35 years old in good health. The CDR3 runs from the conserved cysteine through the conserved F or W. Fields, in order: V gene, J gene, CDR3 protein.

v_gene: TRBV30
j_gene: TRBJ1-2
CDR3aa: CAWSPIAGTHGYTF

v_gene: TRBV7-8
j_gene: TRBJ1-3
CDR3aa: CASTPGGSGNTIYF

v_gene: TRBV2
j_gene: TRBJ2-7
CDR3aa: CARRGPSYEQYF

v_gene: TRBV27
j_gene: TRBJ1-2
CDR3aa: CASSSGQGTYNYGYTF

v_gene: TRBV4-3
j_gene: TRBJ1-1
CDR3aa: CASSQSPQGAEAFF

v_gene: TRBV5-6
j_gene: TRBJ1-1
CDR3aa: CASSLAGASEAFF

v_gene: TRBV6-5
j_gene: TRBJ1-6
CDR3aa: CASSQTGPNSPLHF

v_gene: TRBV5-6
j_gene: TRBJ1-1
CDR3aa: CASSLGGGPNTEAFF

v_gene: TRBV7-9
j_gene: TRBJ2-7
CDR3aa: CASSLARDRGGEQYF

v_gene: TRBV9
j_gene: TRBJ2-1
CDR3aa: CASSVEGALNEQFF

v_gene: TRBV6-5
j_gene: TRBJ1-1
CDR3aa: CASSGMNTEAFF

v_gene: TRBV7-2
j_gene: TRBJ2-7
CDR3aa: CASSLVSITYEQYF

v_gene: TRBV9
j_gene: TRBJ1-3
CDR3aa: CASSVPGEGNTIYF

v_gene: TRBV10-3
j_gene: TRBJ2-5
CDR3aa: CAISERGVAETQYF

v_gene: TRBV6-5
j_gene: TRBJ2-7
CDR3aa: CASSLRASGRIDEQYF

v_gene: TRBV9
j_gene: TRBJ2-3
CDR3aa: CASSAHGQGTTDTQYF

v_gene: TRBV6-1
j_gene: TRBJ1-5
CDR3aa: CASSESPGAQPQHF

v_gene: TRBV29-1
j_gene: TRBJ2-7
CDR3aa: CSVVTTRDSYEQYF

v_gene: TRBV27
j_gene: TRBJ1-1
CDR3aa: CASSFQNTEAFF

v_gene: TRBV4-1
j_gene: TRBJ2-5
CDR3aa: CASSQVSPDMGETQYF

v_gene: TRBV2
j_gene: TRBJ2-7
CDR3aa: CASRGTSGRIYEQYF

v_gene: TRBV4-3
j_gene: TRBJ2-6
CDR3aa: CASSQDRSGANVLTF

v_gene: TRBV7-9
j_gene: TRBJ1-1
CDR3aa: CASSNRQGASEAFF

v_gene: TRBV28
j_gene: TRBJ2-3
CDR3aa: CASSQPGLEGDTQYF

v_gene: TRBV11-2
j_gene: TRBJ2-4
CDR3aa: CASSHPGEGAKNIQYF

v_gene: TRBV7-8
j_gene: TRBJ1-2
CDR3aa: CASSPSHAGANYGYTF

v_gene: TRBV7-9
j_gene: TRBJ1-2
CDR3aa: CASSSGQGNYGYTF

v_gene: TRBV7-2
j_gene: TRBJ1-2
CDR3aa: CASSFQTNYGYTF

v_gene: TRBV5-1
j_gene: TRBJ2-7
CDR3aa: CASSLGLAGAREQYF

v_gene: TRBV6-1
j_gene: TRBJ1-2
CDR3aa: CASMPLMQGGLGYTF

v_gene: TRBV7-9
j_gene: TRBJ2-3
CDR3aa: CASSSTSTSTDTQYF

v_gene: TRBV7-7
j_gene: TRBJ2-5
CDR3aa: CASSLDGETQYF

v_gene: TRBV2
j_gene: TRBJ2-3
CDR3aa: CARTGQDTDTQYF

v_gene: TRBV9
j_gene: TRBJ2-2
CDR3aa: CASSEGGEHGELFF

v_gene: TRBV9
j_gene: TRBJ2-7
CDR3aa: CASSMSGNSYEQYF

v_gene: TRBV5-1
j_gene: TRBJ2-2
CDR3aa: CASRDGNGELFF

v_gene: TRBV7-3
j_gene: TRBJ2-3
CDR3aa: CASSRTSGGTDTQYF

v_gene: TRBV7-9
j_gene: TRBJ2-1
CDR3aa: CASSQDRADEQFF

v_gene: TRBV11-2
j_gene: TRBJ2-7
CDR3aa: CASSLGGPALGGYEQYF

v_gene: TRBV7-6
j_gene: TRBJ1-2
CDR3aa: CASSLLDHSEANYGYTF